This TCR beta chain was identified during a study of blood T cell repertoires in COVID-19. V was shortened by 5 bases and J by 6 bases, with 13 bases between the two germline ends. Germline V gene lookup returns CDR1 MNHEY and CDR2 SMNVEV (reference sequence). This CDR3 comprises 13 residues. Only in-frame clones appear in the TCRdb table, and some are missing; sequencing was by immunoSEQ multiplex PCR. The sample lists 350,000 to 450,000 clones, about 88% occurring once. Sequencing used PBMCs or T cells enriched from blood (not recorded which). This receptor was obtained from a woman between 18 and 29 years old who had been exposed to COVID-19. The V and J genes are TRBV27 and TRBJ1-1; D gene ambiguous. CDR3 sequence reads: CASSLYMFAEAFF. CDR3 sequence (DNA): TGTGCCAGCAGTCTTTATATGTTCGCTGAAGCTTTCTTT.